The 19 T cell receptor beta chains below come from one sample, sequenced in a study of blood T cell repertoires in COVID-19. TCRdb's copy holds only in-frame clones and misses some; the assay was immunoSEQ multiplex PCR. The repertoire holds a few hundred thousand clones, with roughly nine tenths as singletons. Sequencing was performed on PBMCs or T cells enriched from blood (not recorded which). The receptors originated from a middle-aged woman who had been exposed to COVID-19.

The V gene is TRBV5-6, the J gene TRBJ2-1; TRBD1 might be the D (5 bases). Deletions cut 0 bases from V and 9 bases from J, with 10 bases between. Germline V gene lookup returns CDR1 SGHDT and CDR2 YYEEEE. This CDR3 is built from 13 residues. Here the CDR3 reads CASSLGRGTEQFF. The CDR3 DNA reads TGTGCCAGCAGCTTGGGAAGGGGTACTGAGCAGTTCTTC.

The chain links TRBV2 to TRBJ2-1, with 8 bases identical to TRBD2. CDR3 size: 17 residues. From germline, CDR1 is SNHLY and CDR2 FYNNEI. Trimming at V came to 2 bases and at J to 6 bases, leaving 12 bases not matched to a gene. CDR3: CASSEIGMREEFNEQFF. The DNA of the CDR3 is TGTGCCAGCAGTGAAATAGGAATGCGGGAGGAATTCAATGAGCAGTTCTTC.

The V call is TRBV4-1, the J call TRBJ2-1, with 11 bases that match TRBD2. Looked up from germline, CDR1 is MGHRA and CDR2 is YSYEKL. The CDR3 has 15 residues. The V and J ends lost 0 bases and 8 bases, in that order; junction bases with no gene match: 3. In nucleotides, the CDR3 is TGCGCCAGCAGCCAAGAACTAGCGGGGGAGTATGAGCAGTTCTTC. Amino acids: CASSQELAGEYEQFF.

This rearrangement joins TRBV9 to TRBJ1-2; D not certain. Deletions cut 0 bases from V and 8 bases from J, with 14 bases between. CDR3 length: 14 amino acids. The V gene's germline CDR1 is SGDLS and CDR2 YYNGEE. CDR3: CASSVDWAYSGYTF. The CDR3 region has the DNA TGTGCCAGCAGCGTAGATTGGGCGTACTCGGGCTACACCTTC.

J is TRBJ2-1 and V is TRBV7-2; possible D gene TRBD1, 5 bases. This CDR3 comprises 13 residues. The V end lost 2 bases, the J end lost 10 bases, and 12 bases lay between the germline ends. Per the germline V gene, CDR1 is SGHTA and CDR2 is FQGNSA. CDR3 sequence reads: CASSLHRYQEQFF. Written as DNA, the CDR3 is TGTGCCAGCAGCTTACACAGGTACCAGGAGCAGTTCTTC.

The table lists this clone with a count of one. The V call is TRBV19, the J call TRBJ1-4, with 8 nucleotides matching TRBD1. From germline, CDR1 is LNHDA and CDR2 SQIVND (reference sequence). The V gene end was trimmed by 7 bases and the J gene end by 7 bases; junction bases not matched to a gene: 11. CDR3 length equals 15 residues. DNA of the CDR3: TGTGCCAGTACCACCGACAGGGGCTGGGGTGAAAAACTGTTTTTT. Encoded protein: CASTTDRGWGEKLFF.

J is TRBJ1-5 and V is TRBV15; D is uncertain. The germline gives CDR1 LNHNV, CDR2 YYDKDF (reference sequence). Trimming pared 1 base from V and 6 bases from J, leaving 4 bases between. This CDR3 contains 12 residues. CDR3 residues: CATSRVGQPQHF. DNA of the CDR3: TGTGCCACCAGCAGAGTCGGTCAGCCCCAGCATTTT.

J is TRBJ2-7 and V is TRBV19; possibly TRBD2 for D (6 bases). The germline V gene encodes CDR1 LNHDA and CDR2 SQIVND (reference sequence). V was trimmed by 2 bases and J by 4 bases, leaving 15 bases between them. The CDR3 has 15 amino acids. CDR3 loop: CASSITDSGSYEQYF. The CDR3 DNA reads TGTGCCAGTAGTATAACCGACTCCGGGAGTTACGAGCAGTACTTC.

This chain joins TRBV7-8 and TRBJ1-2, with D tentatively TRBD1 (6 bases). The V gene lost 4 bases and the J gene lost 9 bases, with 21 bases spanning the gap. The CDR3 is made up of 15 amino acids. In germline, CDR1 is SGHVS, CDR2 FQNEAQ. The CDR3 sequence: CASSSITQIDRSYTF. CDR3 DNA sequence: TGTGCCAGCAGCTCTATTACGCAAATTGACAGGAGCTACACCTTC.

To note about this clone: Other DNA sequences in this specimen translate into the identical CDR3. The chain joins TRBV15 to TRBJ1-5; a weak D match, TRBD1 (6 bases). Germline-derived CDR1 and CDR2 are LNHNV and YYDKDF (reference sequence). The CDR3 loop spans 15 amino acids. Trimming stripped 0 bases from V and 6 bases from J, with 12 bases between. Here the CDR3 DNA reads TGTGCCACCAGCAGAGATTTGGGGGCGGGTCAGCCCCAGCATTTT. This translates into CATSRDLGAGQPQHF.

The chain combines TRBV5-4 with TRBJ1-1; D gene ambiguous. The CDR3 contains 15 residues. CDR1 is SGHNT, CDR2 YYREEE, per germline (reference sequence). Trimming shortened V by 1 base and J by 0 bases, and 10 bases separated the two germline ends. The CDR3 coding sequence is TGTGCCAGCAGCTTGTCGGTCAACTTGAACACTGAAGCTTTCTTT. It translates to CASSLSVNLNTEAFF. The full variable domain, rest sourced from reference TRBV5-4 and TRBJ1-1, is ETGVTQSPTHLIKTRGQQVTLRCSSQSGHNTVSWYQQALGQGPQFIFQYYREEENGRGNFPPRFSGLQFPNYSSELNVNALELDDSALYLCASSLSVNLNTEAFFGQGTRLTVV.

V is TRBV9 and J is TRBJ1-4, with D possibly TRBD1 on 5 matching bases. The CDR3 is 15 amino acids. Trimming left V 0 bases short and J 4 bases short, with 10 bases between. CDR1 and CDR2 (germline): SGDLS, YYNGEE. In DNA form, the CDR3 reads TGTGCCAGCAGCGTAGCCTGGGGGGGTAATGAAAAACTGTTTTTT. This encodes CASSVAWGGNEKLFF.

V usage is TRBV7-8 and J usage is TRBJ2-1; 9 bases match TRBD2. V dropped 3 bases and J dropped 0; count of bases not matched to a gene: 9. This CDR3 comprises 18 residues. CDR1 is SGHVS, CDR2 FQNEAQ, per germline. CDR3 sequence reads: CASSFRAGGSHSYNEQFF. The CDR3 DNA follows: TGTGCCAGCAGCTTCCGGGCGGGAGGGTCCCACTCCTACAATGAGCAGTTCTTC.

The chain uses TRBV27 and TRBJ1-1; tentatively, D is TRBD1 (5 bases). The CDR3 covers 13 residues. The V gene lost 4 bases and the J gene lost 4 bases, with 10 bases spanning the gap. In germline, CDR1 is MNHEY, CDR2 SMNVEV (reference sequence). The CDR3 DNA reads TGTGCCAGCAGTTGGGGGGTCGGCACTGAAGCTTTCTTT. Encoded protein: CASSWGVGTEAFF.

CDR3 sequence: CASSLAGPAAPQHF. Written as DNA, the CDR3 is TGTGCCAGCAGCTTGGCAGGGCCAGCAGCGCCCCAGCATTTT. The gene calls are TRBV5-8 and TRBJ1-5, with D possibly matching TRBD1 (5 bases). Germline V gives CDR1 SGHTS, CDR2 YDEGEE. The CDR3 length is 14 residues. Between the trimmed V and J ends, which lost 0 bases and 9 bases, there was a span of 13 bases.

The gene calls are TRBV9 and TRBJ2-2, with TRBD2 identical over 12 bases. V lost 1 base to trimming and J lost 6 bases; unmatched junction nucleotides: 7. Germline V gene data show CDR1 as SGDLS and CDR2 as YYNGEE. CDR3 size: 17 residues. This CDR3 reads CASSVSLAGGLSGELFF. As DNA, the CDR3 is TGTGCCAGCAGCGTATCTCTAGCGGGAGGGTTATCCGGGGAGCTGTTTTTT.

The V and J genes are TRBV5-1 and TRBJ1-6; no clear D. Deletions cut 3 bases from V and 6 bases from J, with 16 bases between. This CDR3 is 16 amino acids long. CDR1 is SGHRS and CDR2 is YFSETQ in the germline V gene. CDR3 nucleotides: TGCGCCAGCAGCTCAGAGGGCACCGACTTTAATTCACCCCTCCACTTT. Residues: CASSSEGTDFNSPLHF.

The rearrangement links TRBV2 to TRBJ1-3; the D gene is possibly TRBD1 (6 bases). CDR3 size: 14 residues. Germline CDR1 is SNHLY and CDR2 is FYNNEI. The V end was cut by 5 bases, the J end by 4 bases, with 12 bases between. CDR3 loop: CASSRTGIGNTIYF. In nucleotides, the CDR3 is TGTGCCAGCAGTCGAACAGGGATCGGAAACACCATATATTTT. The full variable domain, rest sourced from reference TRBV2 and TRBJ1-3, is EPEVTQTPSHQVTQMGQEVILRCVPISNHLYFYWYRQILGQKVEFLVSFYNNEISEKSEIFDDQFSVERPDGSNFTLKIRSTKLEDSAMYFCASSRTGIGNTIYFGEGSWLTVV.

This chain connects TRBV27 to TRBJ2-1; possible D gene TRBD2, 6 bases. Between the trimmed V and J ends, which lost 3 bases and 2 bases, there was a span of 8 bases. Germline loops: CDR1 MNHEY, CDR2 SMNVEV (reference sequence). CDR3 size: 14 residues. The CDR3 sequence is CASSLGGTYNEQFF. CDR3 sequence (DNA): TGTGCCAGCAGTTTGGGCGGGACCTACAATGAGCAGTTCTTC.